The clone carrying this T cell receptor beta chain is judged medium-sized. Its target is unknown. The template was genomic DNA from peripheral blood, not RNA. The data derive from a study of T cell repertoires in aging, cancer and after chemotherapy. The overall study: Repeat sampling of healthy donors over several months to years showed clear clonal overlap. Study-level results: These repertoire data do not allow conclusions about immunological memory after chemotherapy. In each cancer cohort, median generation probability increased across chemotherapy, suggesting thymic output rebounded.

From germline, CDR1 is LNHDA and CDR2 SQIVND (reference sequence). The CDR3 sequence is 15 residues long. J was trimmed by 6 bases and V by 6 bases; bases with no gene match: 8. A mixed TRB-A/B primer pool amplified rearranged TRB by multiplex touch-down PCR. TCRdb recomputed calls from the multiplex PCR reads with MiXCR, one row per CDR3 protein. The repertoire consists of just over 4,000 distinct CDR3 sequences, with about 28% occurring once and the leading ten covering 5.5% to 7.5%. The specimen sequenced was blood. The chain couples TRBV19 to TRBJ2-2, with 9 bases fitting TRBD1. This TCR derives from a human donor in good health. Written as DNA, the CDR3 is TGTGCCAGTAGATGGGAACAGGGGGCTGCCGGGGAGCTGTTTTTT. Translation gives CASRWEQGAAGELFF. The complete variable domain, with remaining parts taken from reference TRBV19 and TRBJ2-2, reads DGGITQSPKYLFRKEGQNVTLSCEQNLNHDAMYWYRQDPGQGLRLIYYSQIVNDFQKGDIAEGYSVSREKKESFPLTVTSAQKNPTAFYLCASRWEQGAAGELFFGEGSRLTVL.